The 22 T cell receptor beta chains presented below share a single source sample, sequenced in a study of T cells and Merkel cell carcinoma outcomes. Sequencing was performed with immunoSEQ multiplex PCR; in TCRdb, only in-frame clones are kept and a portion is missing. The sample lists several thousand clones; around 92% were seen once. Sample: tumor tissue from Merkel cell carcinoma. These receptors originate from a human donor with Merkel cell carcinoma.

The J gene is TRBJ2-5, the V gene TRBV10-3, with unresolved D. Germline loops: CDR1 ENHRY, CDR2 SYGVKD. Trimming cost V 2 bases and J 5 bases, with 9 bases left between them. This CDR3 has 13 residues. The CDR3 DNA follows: TGTGCCATCAGTGAGGGTGATGGGGAGACCCAGTACTTC. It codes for CAISEGDGETQYF.

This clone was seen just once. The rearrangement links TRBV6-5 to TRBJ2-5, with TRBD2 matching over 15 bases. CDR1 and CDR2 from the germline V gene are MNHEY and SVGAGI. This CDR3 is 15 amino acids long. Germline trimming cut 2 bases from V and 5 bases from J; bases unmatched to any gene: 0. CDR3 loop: CASSYGTSGRETQYF. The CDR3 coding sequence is TGTGCCAGCAGTTACGGGACTAGCGGGAGGGAGACCCAGTACTTC.

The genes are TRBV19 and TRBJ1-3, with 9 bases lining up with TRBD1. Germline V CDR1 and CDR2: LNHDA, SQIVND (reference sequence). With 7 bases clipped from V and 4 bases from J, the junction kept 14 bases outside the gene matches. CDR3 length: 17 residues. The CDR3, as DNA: TGTGCCAGTATCACAACAGGGGGCGCGCCTTCGGGAAACACCATATATTTT. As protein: CASITTGGAPSGNTIYF. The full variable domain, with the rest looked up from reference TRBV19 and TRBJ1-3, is DGGITQSPKYLFRKEGQNVTLSCEQNLNHDAMYWYRQDPGQGLRLIYYSQIVNDFQKGDIAEGYSVSREKKESFPLTVTSAQKNPTAFYLCASITTGGAPSGNTIYFGEGSWLTVV.

The CDR3 coding sequence is TGCAGCGTTAAGGGACAGGCCCAAGAGACCCAGTACTTC. Translation: CSVKGQAQETQYF. This chain links TRBV29-1 with TRBJ2-5; 8 bases line up with TRBD1. Trimming took 5 bases from V and 1 from J; bases not matched to a gene: 3. Germline V CDR1 and CDR2: SQVTM, ANQGSEA. CDR3 length: 13 residues.

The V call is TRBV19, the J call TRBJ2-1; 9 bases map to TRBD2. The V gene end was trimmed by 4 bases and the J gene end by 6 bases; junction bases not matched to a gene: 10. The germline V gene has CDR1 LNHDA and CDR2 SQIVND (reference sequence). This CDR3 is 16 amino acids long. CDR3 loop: CASSRAGGPNRNEQFF. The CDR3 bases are TGTGCCAGTAGTAGGGCGGGAGGGCCCAATCGCAATGAGCAGTTCTTC.

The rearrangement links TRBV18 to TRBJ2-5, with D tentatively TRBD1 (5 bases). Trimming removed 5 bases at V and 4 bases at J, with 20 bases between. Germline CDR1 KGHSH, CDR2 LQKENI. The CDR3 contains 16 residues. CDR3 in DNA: TGTGCCAGCTCATTGTTTGAAAGCAGGGAAGGAGAGACCCAGTACTTC. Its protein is CASSLFESREGETQYF.

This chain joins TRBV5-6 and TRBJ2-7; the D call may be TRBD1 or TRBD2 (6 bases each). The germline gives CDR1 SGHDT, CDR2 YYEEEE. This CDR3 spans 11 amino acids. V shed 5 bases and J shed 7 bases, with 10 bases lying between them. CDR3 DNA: TGTGCCAGCAGTCGAGGGGGGGAGCAGTACTTC. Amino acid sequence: CASSRGGEQYF.

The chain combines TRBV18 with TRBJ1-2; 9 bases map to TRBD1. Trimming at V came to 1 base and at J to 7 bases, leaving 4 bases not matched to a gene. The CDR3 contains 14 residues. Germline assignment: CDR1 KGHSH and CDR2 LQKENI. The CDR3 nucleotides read TGTGCCAGCTCACCACTGGGACAGGGCCGTGGCTACACCTTC. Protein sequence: CASSPLGQGRGYTF.

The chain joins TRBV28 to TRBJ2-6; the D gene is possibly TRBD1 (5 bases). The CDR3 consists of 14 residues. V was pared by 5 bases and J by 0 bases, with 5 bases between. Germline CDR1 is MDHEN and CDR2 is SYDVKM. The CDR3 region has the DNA TGTGCCAGCAGTAGGGGCTCTGGGGCCAACGTCCTGACTTTC. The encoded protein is CASSRGSGANVLTF.

The CDR3 reads CASSYQSVGELFF. In DNA form, the CDR3 reads TGTGCCAGCAGTTATCAGTCTGTCGGGGAGCTGTTTTTT. The chain carries TRBV6-5 and TRBJ2-2; no reliable D call. V was cut by 3 bases and J by 7 bases, with 9 bases left in between. CDR3 size: 13 residues. Germline CDR1 reads MNHEY; CDR2 reads SVGAGI.

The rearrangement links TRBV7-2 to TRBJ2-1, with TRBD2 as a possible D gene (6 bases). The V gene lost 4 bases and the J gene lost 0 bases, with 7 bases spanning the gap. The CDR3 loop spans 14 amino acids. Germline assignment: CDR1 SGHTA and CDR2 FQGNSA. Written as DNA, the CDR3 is TGTGCCAGCAGCTCCGGGAGCTCCTACAATGAGCAGTTCTTC. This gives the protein CASSSGSSYNEQFF.

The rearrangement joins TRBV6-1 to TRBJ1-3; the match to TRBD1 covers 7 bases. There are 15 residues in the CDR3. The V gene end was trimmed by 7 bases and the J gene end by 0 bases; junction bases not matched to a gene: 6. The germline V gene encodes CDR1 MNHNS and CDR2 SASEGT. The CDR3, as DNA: TGTGCCAGCAAGACAGGGCCCTTCTCTGGAAACACCATATATTTT. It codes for CASKTGPFSGNTIYF.

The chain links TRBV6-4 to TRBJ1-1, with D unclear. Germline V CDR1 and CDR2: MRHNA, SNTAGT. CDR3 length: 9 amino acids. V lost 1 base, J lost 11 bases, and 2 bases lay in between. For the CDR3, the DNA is TGTGCCAGCAGTGACTTGGCTTTCTTT. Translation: CASSDLAFF.

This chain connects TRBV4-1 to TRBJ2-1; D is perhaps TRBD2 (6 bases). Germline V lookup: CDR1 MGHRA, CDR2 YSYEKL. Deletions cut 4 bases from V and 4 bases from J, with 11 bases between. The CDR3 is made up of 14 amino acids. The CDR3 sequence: CASSPWGLYNEQFF. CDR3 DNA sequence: TGCGCCAGCAGCCCATGGGGACTTTACAATGAGCAGTTCTTC.

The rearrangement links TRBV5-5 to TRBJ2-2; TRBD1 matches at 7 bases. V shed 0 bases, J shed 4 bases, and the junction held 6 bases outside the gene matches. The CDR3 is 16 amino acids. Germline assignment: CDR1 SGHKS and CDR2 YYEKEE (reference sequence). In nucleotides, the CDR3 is TGTGCCAGCAGCTTGGCCGCGACAGGGCTCACCGGGGAGCTGTTTTTT. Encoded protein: CASSLAATGLTGELFF.

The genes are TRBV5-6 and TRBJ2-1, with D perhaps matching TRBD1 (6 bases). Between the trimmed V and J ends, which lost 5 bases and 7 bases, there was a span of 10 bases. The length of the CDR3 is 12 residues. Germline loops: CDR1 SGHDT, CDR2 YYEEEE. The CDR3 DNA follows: TGTGCCAGCAGACTTACAGGGAATGAGCAGTTCTTC. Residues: CASRLTGNEQFF.

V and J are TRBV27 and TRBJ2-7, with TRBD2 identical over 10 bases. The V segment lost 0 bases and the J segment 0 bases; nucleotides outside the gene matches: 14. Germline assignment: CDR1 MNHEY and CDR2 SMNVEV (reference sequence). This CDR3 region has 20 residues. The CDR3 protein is CASSLSRGALAGADSYEQYF. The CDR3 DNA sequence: TGTGCCAGCAGTTTATCGAGGGGAGCCCTAGCGGGGGCGGACTCCTACGAGCAGTACTTC.

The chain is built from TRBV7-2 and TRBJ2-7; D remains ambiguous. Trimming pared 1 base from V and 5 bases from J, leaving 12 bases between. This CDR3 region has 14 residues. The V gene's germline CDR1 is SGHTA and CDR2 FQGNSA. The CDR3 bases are TGTGCCAGCAGCTTAGTGGCGCCGTCCAACGAGCAGTACTTC. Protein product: CASSLVAPSNEQYF.

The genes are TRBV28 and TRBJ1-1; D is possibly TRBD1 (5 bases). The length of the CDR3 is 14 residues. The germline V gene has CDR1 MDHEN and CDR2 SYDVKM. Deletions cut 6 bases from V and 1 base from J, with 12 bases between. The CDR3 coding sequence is TGTGCCAGCAGACCCCCCGGGGGGAACACTGAAGCTTTCTTT. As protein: CASRPPGGNTEAFF.

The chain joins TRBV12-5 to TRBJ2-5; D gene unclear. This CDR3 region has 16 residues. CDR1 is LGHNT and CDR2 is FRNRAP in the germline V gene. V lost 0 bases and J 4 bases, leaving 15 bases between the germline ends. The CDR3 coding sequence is TGTGCTAGTGGTTTGGTACGGGTAGACGTGGTAGAGACCCAGTACTTC. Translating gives CASGLVRVDVVETQYF.

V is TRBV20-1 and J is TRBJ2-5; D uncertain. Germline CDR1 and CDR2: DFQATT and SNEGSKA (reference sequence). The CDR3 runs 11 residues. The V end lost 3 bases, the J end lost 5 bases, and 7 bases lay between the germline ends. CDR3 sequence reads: CSASHEETQYF. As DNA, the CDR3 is TGCAGTGCTAGCCATGAGGAGACCCAGTACTTC.

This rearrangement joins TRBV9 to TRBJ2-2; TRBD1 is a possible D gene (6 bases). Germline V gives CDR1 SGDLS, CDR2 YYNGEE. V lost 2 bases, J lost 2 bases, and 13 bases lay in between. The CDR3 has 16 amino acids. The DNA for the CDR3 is TGTGCCAGCAGCGTCGTGGCAGGGGTCAACACCGGGGAGCTGTTTTTT. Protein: CASSVVAGVNTGELFF. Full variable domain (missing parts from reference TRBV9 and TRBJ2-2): DSGVTQTPKHLITATGQRVTLRCSPRSGDLSVYWYQQSLDQGLQFLIQYYNGEERAKGNILERFSAQQFPDLHSELNLSSLELGDSALYFCASSVVAGVNTGELFFGEGSRLTVL.